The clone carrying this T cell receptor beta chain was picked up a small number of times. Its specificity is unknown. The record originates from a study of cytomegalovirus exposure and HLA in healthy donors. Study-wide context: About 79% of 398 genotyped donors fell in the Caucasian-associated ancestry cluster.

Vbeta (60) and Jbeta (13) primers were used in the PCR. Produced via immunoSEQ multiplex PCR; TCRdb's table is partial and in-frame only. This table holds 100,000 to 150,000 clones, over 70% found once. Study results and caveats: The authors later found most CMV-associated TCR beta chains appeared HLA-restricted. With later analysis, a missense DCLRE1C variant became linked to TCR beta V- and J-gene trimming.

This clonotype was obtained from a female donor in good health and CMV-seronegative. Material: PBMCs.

This chain's CDR3 is CASSRPGTVSGNTIYF. CDR3 nucleotide sequence: TGCGCCAGCAGCCGGCCCGGGACAGTCTCTGGAAACACCATATATTTT. The genes are TRBV4-1 and TRBJ1-3; TRBD1 matches 7 bases. Germline CDR1 is MGHRA and CDR2 is YSYEKL. V lost 4 bases and J lost 0; bases outside the gene matches: 6. The CDR3 has 16 residues.